This T cell receptor (beta chain) was profiled in a study of identical twins (dated by TCRdb to about 2016). Regarding the research as a whole: To test whether fetal clonotypes persist, this study deep-sequenced TCR alpha and beta repertoires from monozygotic twins, from unrelated adults of various ages, and from cord blood. Replicate twin experiments were performed at different times using different library preparation protocols to rule out contamination.

V sheds 9 bases and J sheds 4 bases, leaving 16 bases between their ends. There are 14 amino acids in the CDR3, from cysteine to phenylalanine inclusive. Only the CDR3 DNA stays, 42 bases, in frame from base 1. CDR1 MDHEN and CDR2 SYDVKM are derived from the germline V gene. Every donor in the study was a healthy Caucasian. This clonotype was picked up a small number of times. No cognate antigen has been identified for it. No much larger clonotype is one base removed from it; base qualities were not supplied. Library construction relied on 5' RACE. Sequencing was performed on an Illumina HiSeq 2000. A universal primer binding site was introduced by template switching, and a unique molecular identifier was present in the final cDNA, enabling accurate counting of TCR cDNA molecules. Specific primers in the conserved constant-segment region were used to synthesize first-strand cDNA for TCR alpha and beta chains. To control for contamination, every cDNA library was double barcoded, receiving both a SMART-Mk sample barcode and Illumina barcodes. TruSeq adapter sequences and Illumina sample barcodes were added in two successive PCR steps. TCR alpha and beta cDNA libraries were sequenced on the Illumina HiSeq platform with custom primers. As for how the authors treated the data: MiGEC was used to process raw reads and extract unique molecular identifiers, and MiXCR was used to find CDR3 positions. For each individual, recombination models were inferred using an EM algorithm with the repgenHMM and IGoR tools. Shared clonotype analysis was performed with the tcR package in R, normalizing sharing by the product of cloneset sizes. Out-of-frame nonproductive sequences were analyzed to study raw recombination free of thymic and clonal selection effects. TCRdb passed the public sequencing reads through fastp at Q25 and MiXCR, retaining productive beta sequences. Every CDR3 protein is listed once, alongside the most common genes and DNA of its rows. The authors' filters were not applied to this entry. In all, the sample holds 1.5 million to 2 million distinct CDR3 sequences, and less than 40% of those were seen once. The ten biggest clones cover about 0.3% of the sample.

What the authors observed across the whole study: Out-of-frame TCR alpha sequences shared between twins showed an excess of low generation-probability sequences compared with coincidental sharing between unrelated individuals. Zero-insertion analyses could be partly confounded by invariant T cells such as MAIT and iNKT, though diverse VJ usage argued against such confounding for most clonotypes. Conclusions relied on cross-sectional statistical analysis, since the same donors could not be followed over many years. Fewer insertions were carried by abundant cord blood beta clonotypes, a similar but weaker trend appeared in young adult naive repertoires, and no such trend appeared in memory repertoires. A weaker excess of twin sharing was found in beta out-of-frame sequences because the signal-to-noise ratio was lowered by fewer shared sequences. In monozygotic twins, out-of-frame TCR alpha sharing was systematically underestimated by recombination models, although the models agreed with sharing between unrelated individuals.

The sequenced sample consisted of cord blood. The receptor's source is a newborn girl in good health. The V and J segments used are TRBV28 and TRBJ2-1; the D assignment is uncertain and may be TRBD1 or TRBD2, with 5 bases supporting each. DNA sequence: TGTGCCAGTACTCACCGGGACGGGTACAATGAGCAGTTCTTC. Its translation is CASTHRDGYNEQFF. The full variable domain, with segments outside the CDR3 supplied by the reference TRBV28 and TRBJ2-1 proteins, appears as DVKVTQSSRYLVKRTGEKVFLECVQDMDHENMFWYRQDPGLGLRLIYFSYDVKMKEKGDIPEGYSVSREKKERFSLILESASTNQTSMYLCASTHRDGYNEQFFGPGTRLTVL.